This TCR beta chain was found in a study of blood T cells in healthy people across ages. Study information: Template-switching capture recovered about one barcoded beta molecule per two T cells. Points from the study as a whole: Age brought a roughly linear fall in TCR beta diversity measured per million T cells. Both higher diversity and more naive CD4+ cells marked long-lived donors when set against aged donors.

Through a sample-barcoded 5' primer and a J-beta primer mix, a second PCR was run for roughly 6 to 12 cycles. TCRdb analysed the 5' RACE reads with MiXCR anew, one entry per CDR3 protein. Among hundreds of thousands of distinct CDR3 sequences listed, approximately 52% were seen once. This clonotype was observed at least ten times. The antigen is not known. V gave up 0 bases and J gave up 4 bases; unmatched junction bases: 0. The CDR3 loop spans 15 amino acids. Looked up from germline, CDR1 is SGHDN and CDR2 is FVKESK. This TCR was recovered from a woman of 80 years or more in good health. V gene TRBV14 combines with J gene TRBJ2-1; the match to TRBD2 covers 10 bases. Sequences were obtained from blood. As DNA, the CDR3 is TGTGCCAGCAGCCAAGAAGCGGGGGGGTACAATGAGCAGTTCTTC. It encodes CASSQEAGGYNEQFF.